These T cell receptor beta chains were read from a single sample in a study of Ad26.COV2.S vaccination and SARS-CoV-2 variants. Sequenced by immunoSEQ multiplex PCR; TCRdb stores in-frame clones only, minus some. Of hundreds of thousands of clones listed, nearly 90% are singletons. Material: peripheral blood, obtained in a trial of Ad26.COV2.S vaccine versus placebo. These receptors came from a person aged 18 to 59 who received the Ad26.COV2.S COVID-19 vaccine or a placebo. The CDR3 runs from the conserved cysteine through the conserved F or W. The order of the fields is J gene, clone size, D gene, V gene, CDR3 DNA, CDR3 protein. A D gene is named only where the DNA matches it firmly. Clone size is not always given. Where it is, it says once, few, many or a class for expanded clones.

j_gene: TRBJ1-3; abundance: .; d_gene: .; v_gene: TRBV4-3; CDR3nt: TGCGCCAGCAGCCAATCGGGTGGAAACACCATATATTTT; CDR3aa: CASSQSGGNTIYF
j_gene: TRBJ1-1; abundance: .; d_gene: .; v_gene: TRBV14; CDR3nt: TGTGCCAGCAGCCAAGGGCGGTATAGGCCTGAAGCTTTCTTT; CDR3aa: CASSQGRYRPEAFF
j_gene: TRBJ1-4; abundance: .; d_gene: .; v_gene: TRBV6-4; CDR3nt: TGTGCCAGCAGTCGGGGGCAGAATGAAAAACTGTTTTTT; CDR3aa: CASSRGQNEKLFF
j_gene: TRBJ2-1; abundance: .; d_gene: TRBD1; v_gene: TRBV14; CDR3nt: TGTGCCAGCAGCCAAGAGTGGGCCGGACAGGGAAAGGAAGAGCAGTTCTTC; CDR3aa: CASSQEWAGQGKEEQFF
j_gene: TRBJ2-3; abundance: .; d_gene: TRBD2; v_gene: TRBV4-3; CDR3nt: TGCGCCAGCAGCCAAGGGACTAGCGGGTCGTTTAGCACAGATACGCAGTATTTT; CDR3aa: CASSQGTSGSFSTDTQYF
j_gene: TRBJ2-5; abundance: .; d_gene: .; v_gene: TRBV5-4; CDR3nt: TGTGCCAGCAGCTTGGGTCAGCCTCAAGAGACCCAGTACTTC; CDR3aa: CASSLGQPQETQYF
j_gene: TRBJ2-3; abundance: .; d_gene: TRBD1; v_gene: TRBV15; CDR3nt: TGTGCCACCAGCAGGGGACAGTACACAGATACGCAGTATTTT; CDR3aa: CATSRGQYTDTQYF
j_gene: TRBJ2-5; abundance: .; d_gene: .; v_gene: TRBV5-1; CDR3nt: TGCGCCAGCAGCTTGGGACGCGGCGTGGTGAAAGAGGAGGCCCAGTACTTC; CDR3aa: CASSLGRGVVKEEAQYF
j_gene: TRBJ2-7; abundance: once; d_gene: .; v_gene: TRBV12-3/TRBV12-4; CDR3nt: TGTGCCAGCAGTTTTCTCGCCGAGCAGTACTTC; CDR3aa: CASSFLAEQYF
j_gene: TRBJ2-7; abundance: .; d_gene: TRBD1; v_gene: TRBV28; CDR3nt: TGTGCCAGCAGTTTTGGGGCAGGGGGCACCTACGAGCAGTACTTC; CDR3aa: CASSFGAGGTYEQYF
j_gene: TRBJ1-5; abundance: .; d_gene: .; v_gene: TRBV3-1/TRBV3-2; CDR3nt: TGTGCCAGCAGCCATACAGGGTTCCAGCCCCAGCATTTT; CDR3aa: CASSHTGFQPQHF
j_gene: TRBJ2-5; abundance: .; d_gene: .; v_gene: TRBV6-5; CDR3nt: TGTGCCAGCAGTTACTCGTCGCAGGGAAAAGAGACCCAGTACTTC; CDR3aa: CASSYSSQGKETQYF
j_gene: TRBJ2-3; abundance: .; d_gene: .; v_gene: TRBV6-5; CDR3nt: TGTGCCAGCAGTTACGTGGGGATAGATACGCAGTATTTT; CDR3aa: CASSYVGIDTQYF
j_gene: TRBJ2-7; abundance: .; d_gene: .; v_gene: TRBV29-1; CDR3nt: TGCAGCGTTGAGCGGGTCGGCGAGCAGTACTTC; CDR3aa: CSVERVGEQYF
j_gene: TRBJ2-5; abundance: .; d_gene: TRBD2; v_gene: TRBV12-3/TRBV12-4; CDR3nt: TGTGCCAGCAGTTTTGGGAGGGTGACCCAGTACTTC; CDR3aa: CASSFGRVTQYF
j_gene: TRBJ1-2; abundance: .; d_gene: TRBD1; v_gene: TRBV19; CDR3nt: TGTGCCAGTAGTAGGGGAGGGACAGCCTTTGGCTATGGCTACACCTTC; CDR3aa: CASSRGGTAFGYGYTF
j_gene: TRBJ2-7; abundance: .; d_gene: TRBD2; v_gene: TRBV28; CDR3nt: TGTGCCAGCAGTGTTATTAGCGGGCCCATCTACGAGCAGTACTTC; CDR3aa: CASSVISGPIYEQYF
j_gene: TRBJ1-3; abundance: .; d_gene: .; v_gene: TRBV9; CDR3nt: TGTGCCAGCAGCGTGGACTCCAGGGGAGCAGGAAACACCATATATTTT; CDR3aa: CASSVDSRGAGNTIYF
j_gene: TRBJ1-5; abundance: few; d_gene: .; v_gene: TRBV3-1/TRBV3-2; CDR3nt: TGTGCCAGCAGCCAAGGTCGGCATCAGCCCCAGCATTTT; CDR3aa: CASSQGRHQPQHF
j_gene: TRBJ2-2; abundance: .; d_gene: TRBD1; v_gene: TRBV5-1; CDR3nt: TGCGCCAGCAGCCCCGGGACAGGGGCCGGGGAGCTGTTTTTT; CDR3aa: CASSPGTGAGELFF
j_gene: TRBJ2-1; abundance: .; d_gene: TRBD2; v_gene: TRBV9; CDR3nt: TGTGCCAGCAGCGTAAATTGGCGGCTAGCGGGTTTCAATGAGCAGTTCTTC; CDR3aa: CASSVNWRLAGFNEQFF
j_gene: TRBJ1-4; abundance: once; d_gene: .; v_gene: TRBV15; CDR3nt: TGTGCCACCAGCAGTTGGGAGTTTAGGGAAAAACTGTTTTTT; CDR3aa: CATSSWEFREKLFF
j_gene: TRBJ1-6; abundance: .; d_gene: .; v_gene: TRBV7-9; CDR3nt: TGTGCCAGCAGCTTCCCGGGAAATTCACCCCTCCACTTT; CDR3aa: CASSFPGNSPLHF
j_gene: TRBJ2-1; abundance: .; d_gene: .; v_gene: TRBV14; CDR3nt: TGTGCCAGCAGCCAAGAGTGGGCGCTATGGGTCCATGAGCAGTTCTTC; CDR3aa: CASSQEWALWVHEQFF
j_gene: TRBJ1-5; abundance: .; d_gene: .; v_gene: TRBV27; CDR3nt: TGTGCCAGCAGAAGGTCGGGGGCGAATCAGCCCCAGCATTTT; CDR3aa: CASRRSGANQPQHF
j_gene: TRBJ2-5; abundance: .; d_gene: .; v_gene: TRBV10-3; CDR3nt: TGTGCCATCAGTATTGGGACCCGAAGAGAGACCCAGTACTTC; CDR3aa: CAISIGTRRETQYF
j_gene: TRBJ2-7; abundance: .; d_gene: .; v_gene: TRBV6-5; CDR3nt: TGTGCCAGCAGTTACAACCGGGGTTACGAGCAGTACTTC; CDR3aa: CASSYNRGYEQYF
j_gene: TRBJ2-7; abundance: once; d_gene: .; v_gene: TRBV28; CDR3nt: TGTGCCAGCAGTCCAGAGACAGGAACCTACGAGCAGTACTTC; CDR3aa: CASSPETGTYEQYF
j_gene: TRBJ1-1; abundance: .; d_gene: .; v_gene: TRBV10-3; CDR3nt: TGTGCCATCGTACGGGGGCTAGGGAACACTGAAGCTTTCTTT; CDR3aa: CAIVRGLGNTEAFF
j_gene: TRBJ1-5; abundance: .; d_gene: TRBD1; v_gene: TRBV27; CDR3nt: TGTGCCAGCAGTCCCAGGGGGCTGAAGCAGCCCCAGCATTTT; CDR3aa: CASSPRGLKQPQHF
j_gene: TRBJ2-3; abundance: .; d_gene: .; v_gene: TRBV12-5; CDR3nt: TGTGCTAGTGGCCCCCACCCACTCTTGACAGATACGCAGTATTTT; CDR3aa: CASGPHPLLTDTQYF
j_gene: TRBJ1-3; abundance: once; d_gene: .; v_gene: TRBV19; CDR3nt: TGTGCCAGTAGCTACGGACGGTCAACTGGAAACACCATATATTTT; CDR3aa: CASSYGRSTGNTIYF
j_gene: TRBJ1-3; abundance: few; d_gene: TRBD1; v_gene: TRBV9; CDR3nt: TGTGCCAGCGGATGGGACAGTACGAGGGGCTCTGGAAACACCATATATTTT; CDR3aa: CASGWDSTRGSGNTIYF
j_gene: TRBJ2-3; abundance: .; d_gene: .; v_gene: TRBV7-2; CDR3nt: TGTGCCAGCAGGGTAGAGGGTAGCACAGATACGCAGTATTTT; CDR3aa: CASRVEGSTDTQYF
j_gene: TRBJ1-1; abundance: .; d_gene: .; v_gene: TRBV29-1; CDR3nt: TGCAGCGTCGCTCTGCAGAAGGGCACTGAAGCTTTCTTT; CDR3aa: CSVALQKGTEAFF
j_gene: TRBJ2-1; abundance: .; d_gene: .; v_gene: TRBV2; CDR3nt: TGTGCCAGCAGCCCCTACAATGAGCAGTTCTTC; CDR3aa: CASSPYNEQFF
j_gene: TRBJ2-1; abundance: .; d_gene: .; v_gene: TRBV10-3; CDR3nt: TGTGCCATCAGTGACCTAGCACTAGGTTCCTACAATGAGCAGTTCTTC; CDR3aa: CAISDLALGSYNEQFF
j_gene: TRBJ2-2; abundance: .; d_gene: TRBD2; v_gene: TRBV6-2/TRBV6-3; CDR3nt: TGTGCCAGCAGCTCTGGGACTAGCGGGAGAACCGGGGAGCTGTTTTTT; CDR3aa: CASSSGTSGRTGELFF
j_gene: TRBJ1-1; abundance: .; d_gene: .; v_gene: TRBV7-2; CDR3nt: TGTGCCAGCAGCTTCATGGCGGAGAACACTGAAGCTTTCTTT; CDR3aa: CASSFMAENTEAFF
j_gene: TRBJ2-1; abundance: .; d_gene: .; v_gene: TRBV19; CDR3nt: TGTGCCAGTAGTAGCCGGGAGATCAATGAGCAGTTCTTC; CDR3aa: CASSSREINEQFF
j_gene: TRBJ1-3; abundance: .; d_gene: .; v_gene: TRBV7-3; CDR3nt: TGTGCCAGCAGCTTTGATGGAAACACCATATATTTT; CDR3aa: CASSFDGNTIYF
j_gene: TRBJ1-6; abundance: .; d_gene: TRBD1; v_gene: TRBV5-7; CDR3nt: TGTGCCAGCAGCATAGACAGGGGAAATTCACCCCTCCACTTT; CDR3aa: CASSIDRGNSPLHF
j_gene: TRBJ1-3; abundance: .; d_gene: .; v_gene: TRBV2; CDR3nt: TGTGCCAGCAGTGGGGAGACTGGAAACACCATATATTTT; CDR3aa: CASSGETGNTIYF
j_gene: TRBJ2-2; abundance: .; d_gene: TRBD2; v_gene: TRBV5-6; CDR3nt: TGTGCCAGCAGCTCCTGGACTAGCGGGCTAACCGGGGAGCTGTTTTTT; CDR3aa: CASSSWTSGLTGELFF
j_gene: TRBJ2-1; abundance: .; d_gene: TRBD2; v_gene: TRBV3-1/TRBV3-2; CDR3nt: TGTGCCAGCAGCCAAGAGGGGAGGCTAGCGGGGGGTCGCTACAATGAGCAGTTCTTC; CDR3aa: CASSQEGRLAGGRYNEQFF
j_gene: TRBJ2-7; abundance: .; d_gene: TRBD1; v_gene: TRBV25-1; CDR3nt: TGTGCCAGCAGTGATCCCGGGACAGGGGGCTCCGAGCAGTACTTC; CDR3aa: CASSDPGTGGSEQYF
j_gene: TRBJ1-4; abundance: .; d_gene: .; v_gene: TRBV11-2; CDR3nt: TGTGCCAGCAGCTTAGTCGAGGGGTTTGGCGAAAAACTGTTTTTT; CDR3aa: CASSLVEGFGEKLFF
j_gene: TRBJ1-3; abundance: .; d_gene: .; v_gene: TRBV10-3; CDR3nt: TGTGCCACCGCGCGGGACGGCTACTCTGGAAACACCATATATTTT; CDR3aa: CATARDGYSGNTIYF
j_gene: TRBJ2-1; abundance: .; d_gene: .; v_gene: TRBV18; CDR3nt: TGTGCCAGCTCAGCAATTTTGGGGAGCTCCTACAATGAGCAGTTCTTC; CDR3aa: CASSAILGSSYNEQFF
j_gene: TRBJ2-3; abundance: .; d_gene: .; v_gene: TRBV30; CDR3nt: TGTGCCTGCTGCGACAGGTCAAGGGCAGATACGCAGTATTTT; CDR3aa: CACCDRSRADTQYF
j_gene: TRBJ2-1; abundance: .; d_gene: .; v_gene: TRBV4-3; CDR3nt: TGCGCCAGCAGCCAAGCGATCGGGGCAACGAATGAGCAGTTCTTC; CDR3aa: CASSQAIGATNEQFF